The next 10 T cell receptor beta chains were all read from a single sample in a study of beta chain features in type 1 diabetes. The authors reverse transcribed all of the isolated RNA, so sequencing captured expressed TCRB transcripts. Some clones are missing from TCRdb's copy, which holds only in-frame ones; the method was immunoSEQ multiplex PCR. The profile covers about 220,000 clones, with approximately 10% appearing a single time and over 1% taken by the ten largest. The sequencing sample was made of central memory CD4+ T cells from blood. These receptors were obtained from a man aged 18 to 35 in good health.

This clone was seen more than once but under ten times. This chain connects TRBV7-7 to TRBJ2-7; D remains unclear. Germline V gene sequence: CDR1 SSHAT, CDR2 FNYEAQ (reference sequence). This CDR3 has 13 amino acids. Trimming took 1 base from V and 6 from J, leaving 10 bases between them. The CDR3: CASSLDSFGEQYF. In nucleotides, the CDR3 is TGTGCCAGCAGCTTAGACTCCTTCGGCGAGCAGTACTTC.

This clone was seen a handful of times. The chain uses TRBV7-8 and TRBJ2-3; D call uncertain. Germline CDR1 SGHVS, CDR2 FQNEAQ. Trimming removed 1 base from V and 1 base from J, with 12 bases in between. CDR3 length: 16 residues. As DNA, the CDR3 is TGTGCCAGCAGCTTAGAATCAGGATTTCGCACAGATACGCAGTATTTT. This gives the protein CASSLESGFRTDTQYF. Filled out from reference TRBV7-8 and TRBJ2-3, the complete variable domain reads GAGVSQSPRYKVAKRGQDVALRCDPISGHVSLFWYQQALGQGPEFLTYFQNEAQLDKSGLPSDRFFAERPEGSVSTLKIQRTQQEDSAVYLCASSLESGFRTDTQYFGPGTRLTVL.

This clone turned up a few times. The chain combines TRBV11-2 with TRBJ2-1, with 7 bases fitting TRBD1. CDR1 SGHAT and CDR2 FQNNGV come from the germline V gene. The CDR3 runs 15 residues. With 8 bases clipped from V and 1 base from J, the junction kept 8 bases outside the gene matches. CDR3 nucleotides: TGTGCCAGCTCCCCAGGGGGACAATCCTACAATGAGCAGTTCTTC. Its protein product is CASSPGGQSYNEQFF.

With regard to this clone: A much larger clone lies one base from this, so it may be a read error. The CDR3 here is CSVMPEGGRFKAYEQYF. Written as DNA, the CDR3 is TGCAGCGTCATGCCGGAGGGCGGCCGGTTCAAAGCCTACGAGCAGTACTTC. The rearrangement joins TRBV29-1 to TRBJ2-5, with D perhaps TRBD2 (6 bases). The better agreement between TRBJ2-7 and the DNA end casts doubt on the J call. Per germline, CDR1 SQVTM and CDR2 ANQGSEA. The length of the CDR3 is 17 residues.

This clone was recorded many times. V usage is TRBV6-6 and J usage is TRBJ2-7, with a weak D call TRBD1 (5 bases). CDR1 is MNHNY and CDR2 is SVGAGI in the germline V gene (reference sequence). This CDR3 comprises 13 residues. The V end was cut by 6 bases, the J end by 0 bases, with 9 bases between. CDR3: CASRRGISYEQYF. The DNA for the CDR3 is TGTGCCAGCAGAAGGGGCATCTCCTACGAGCAGTACTTC.

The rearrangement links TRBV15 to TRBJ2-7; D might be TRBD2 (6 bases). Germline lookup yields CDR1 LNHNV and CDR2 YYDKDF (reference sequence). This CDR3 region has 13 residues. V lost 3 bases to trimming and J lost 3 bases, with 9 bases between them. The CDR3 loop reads CATSRGGNYEQYF. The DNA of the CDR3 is TGTGCCACCAGCAGGGGGGGAAACTACGAGCAGTACTTC.

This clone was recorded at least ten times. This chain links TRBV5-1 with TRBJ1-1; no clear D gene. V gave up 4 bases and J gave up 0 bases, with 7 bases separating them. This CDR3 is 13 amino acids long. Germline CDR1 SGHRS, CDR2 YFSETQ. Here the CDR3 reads CASSSMVNTEAFF. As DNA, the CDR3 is TGCGCCAGCAGCAGCATGGTGAACACTGAAGCTTTCTTT. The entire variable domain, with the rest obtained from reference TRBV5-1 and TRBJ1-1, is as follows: KAGVTQTPRYLIKTRGQQVTLSCSPISGHRSVSWYQQTPGQGLQFLFEYFSETQRNKGNFPGRFSGRQFSNSRSEMNVSTLELGDSALYLCASSSMVNTEAFFGQGTRLTVV.

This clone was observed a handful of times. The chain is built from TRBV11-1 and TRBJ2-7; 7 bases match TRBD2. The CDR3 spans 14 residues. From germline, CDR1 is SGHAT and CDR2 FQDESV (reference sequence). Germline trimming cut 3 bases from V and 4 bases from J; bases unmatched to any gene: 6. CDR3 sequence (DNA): TGTGCCAGCAGCTTTGGCGGGAGTCATTACGAGCAGTACTTC. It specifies CASSFGGSHYEQYF.

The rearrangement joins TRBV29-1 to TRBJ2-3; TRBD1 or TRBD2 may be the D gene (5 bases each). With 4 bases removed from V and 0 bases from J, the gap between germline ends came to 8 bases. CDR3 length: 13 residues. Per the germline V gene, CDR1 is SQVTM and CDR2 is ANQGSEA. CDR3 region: CSVGDPSTDTQYF. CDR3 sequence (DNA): TGCAGCGTTGGGGACCCTAGCACAGATACGCAGTATTTT.

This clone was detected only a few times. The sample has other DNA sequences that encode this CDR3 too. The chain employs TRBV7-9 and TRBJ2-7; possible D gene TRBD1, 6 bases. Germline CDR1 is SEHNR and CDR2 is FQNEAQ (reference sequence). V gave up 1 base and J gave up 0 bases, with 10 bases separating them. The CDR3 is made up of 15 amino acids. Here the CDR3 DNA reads TGTGCCAGCAGCTTAGGTGACAGGAGCTCCTACGAGCAGTACTTC. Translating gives CASSLGDRSSYEQYF.